The 25 T cell receptor beta chains in this list originate from one sample, sequenced in a study of T cell changes during pregnancy in multiple sclerosis. The repertoire was sequenced with immunoSEQ multiplex PCR; TCRdb's copy has only in-frame clones and lacks some. The repertoire holds roughly 80,000 clones, 93% seen once, with approximately 2.5% in the top ten. The sequenced sample was peripheral blood, obtained in the second trimester of pregnancy. The receptors derive from a female donor with multiple sclerosis, enrolled in a pregnancy study.

This rearrangement joins TRBV11-3 to TRBJ2-7; possibly TRBD2 for D (8 bases). CDR1 and CDR2 (germline): SGHNT, YENEEA. The length of the CDR3 is 15 residues. Trimming left V 8 bases short and J 2 bases short, with 19 bases between. CDR3 bases: TGTGCCAGCGCCCCGGGAGGGGACAGAGCCTACGAGCAGTACTTC. It translates to CASAPGGDRAYEQYF.

The chain employs TRBV6-5 and TRBJ1-1; 8 bases fit TRBD1. The CDR3 is made up of 13 amino acids. The germline V gene has CDR1 MNHEY and CDR2 SVGAGI. With V trimmed by 6 bases and J by 5 bases, 5 bases remained unmatched. The CDR3 DNA reads TGTGCCAGCAGACCCGACAGGGGTACTGAAGCTTTCTTT. Encoded protein: CASRPDRGTEAFF.

The V gene is TRBV5-8, the J gene TRBJ1-5, with no clear D. Germline-derived CDR1 and CDR2 are SGHTS and YDEGEE. With 0 bases removed from V and 3 bases from J, the gap between germline ends came to 13 bases. The CDR3 spans 16 residues. CDR3 amino acids: CASSLEGGRFNQPQHF. The CDR3 region has the DNA TGTGCCAGCAGCTTGGAGGGAGGTAGGTTCAATCAGCCCCAGCATTTT.

This clone was counted between two and nine times. The rearrangement links TRBV5-1 to TRBJ1-2, with D tentatively TRBD1 (6 bases). The CDR3 runs 14 residues. The germline CDR1 and CDR2 sequences are SGHRS and YFSETQ. V dropped 0 bases and J dropped 4 bases, with 10 bases sitting between them. CDR3: CASSLDRVGYGYTF. CDR3 nucleotide sequence: TGCGCCAGCAGCTTGGACAGGGTGGGCTATGGCTACACCTTC.

The chain carries TRBV6-5 and TRBJ1-1; the match to TRBD1 covers 9 bases. V shed 6 bases, J shed 4 bases, and the junction held 0 bases outside the gene matches. The CDR3 totals 12 residues. CDR1 is MNHEY and CDR2 is SVGAGI in the germline V gene. CDR3 DNA: TGTGCCAGCAGGACAGGGGGCACTGAAGCTTTCTTT. Translated, it gives CASRTGGTEAFF.

This chain joins TRBV9 and TRBJ2-3; 11 bases map to TRBD2. The V segment lost 2 bases and the J segment 2 bases; nucleotides outside the gene matches: 10. The V gene's germline CDR1 is SGDLS and CDR2 YYNGEE. The CDR3 contains 18 residues. The CDR3 nucleotides read TGTGCCAGCAGCGTTGGTAGCGGGGGGGCGGGATTCACAGATACGCAGTATTTT. Translation gives CASSVGSGGAGFTDTQYF.

The CDR3 is CASSSGQSRTQYF. The CDR3 nucleotides are TGTGCCAGCAGCTCGGGACAGTCAAGAACCCAGTACTTC. V gene TRBV5-6 combines with J gene TRBJ2-5; TRBD1 aligns across 7 bases. The CDR3 is made up of 13 amino acids. Germline V gene sequence: CDR1 SGHDT, CDR2 YYEEEE. J was trimmed by 8 bases and V by 3 bases; bases with no gene match: 7.

The chain uses TRBV2 and TRBJ2-1, with TRBD2 as a possible D gene (6 bases). CDR1 and CDR2 (germline): SNHLY, FYNNEI. V was shortened by 5 bases and J by 0 bases, with 17 bases between the two germline ends. The CDR3 length is 17 residues. CDR3 sequence reads: CASSPRGARSSYNEQFF. The CDR3 DNA sequence: TGTGCCAGCAGTCCCCGCGGGGCGCGGAGCTCCTACAATGAGCAGTTCTTC.

J is TRBJ1-2 and V is TRBV6-5; D unclear. V shed 2 bases and J shed 6 bases, with 13 bases lying between them. This CDR3 spans 14 amino acids. The germline CDR1 and CDR2 sequences are MNHEY and SVGAGI. The DNA of the CDR3 is TGTGCCAGCAGTTACGGTGAGGGCCTGAATGGCTACACCTTC. Translating gives CASSYGEGLNGYTF.

V and J are TRBV25-1 and TRBJ1-2, with TRBD1 identical over 9 bases. The CDR3 contains 15 residues. V dropped 2 bases and J dropped 7; count of bases not matched to a gene: 8. Germline values: CDR1 MGHDK, CDR2 SYGVNS. CDR3 protein: CASSEAGTGKFGYTF. The CDR3 DNA sequence: TGTGCCAGCAGTGAAGCGGGGACAGGGAAGTTTGGCTACACCTTC.

This chain joins TRBV7-8 and TRBJ2-5, with D uncertain. V dropped 0 bases and J dropped 3 bases, with 11 bases sitting between them. This CDR3 spans 15 amino acids. From germline, CDR1 is SGHVS and CDR2 FQNEAQ. DNA for the CDR3: TGTGCCAGCAGCTTAGCGTTTTGGCTAGAAGAGACCCAGTACTTC. This gives the protein CASSLAFWLEETQYF. Full variable domain (remainder filled in from reference TRBV7-8 and TRBJ2-5): GAGVSQSPRYKVAKRGQDVALRCDPISGHVSLFWYQQALGQGPEFLTYFQNEAQLDKSGLPSDRFFAERPEGSVSTLKIQRTQQEDSAVYLCASSLAFWLEETQYFGPGTRLLVL.

The chain recombines TRBV19 with TRBJ2-1; 11 bases line up with TRBD2. CDR3 length equals 18 residues. The V gene end was trimmed by 3 bases and the J gene end by 15 bases; junction bases not matched to a gene: 22. Looked up from germline, CDR1 is LNHDA and CDR2 is SQIVND (reference sequence). CDR3 nucleotides: TGTGCCAGTAGTATCGTACCCCCACCGGGACTAGCGGCCCTGGATCGGTTCTTC. Protein sequence: CASSIVPPPGLAALDRFF.

This sequence joins TRBV9 and TRBJ2-2, with 8 positions matching TRBD2. V trimming: 4 bases; J trimming: 7 bases; junction bases outside the gene matches: 9. This CDR3 contains 15 residues. CDR1 and CDR2 from the germline V gene are SGDLS and YYNGEE. The CDR3 nucleotides read TGTGCCAGCAGCCTGCGAGCGGGGGCTGGCGGGGAGCTGTTTTTT. Translated: CASSLRAGAGGELFF.

DNA for the CDR3: TGTGCCAGCAGCTTATACGGGGGGCTGTACCAAGAGACCCAGTACTTC. Protein: CASSLYGGLYQETQYF. The chain combines TRBV7-2 with TRBJ2-5, with D perhaps TRBD2 (7 bases). Trimming pared 2 bases from V and 0 bases from J, leaving 13 bases between. Germline V gene lookup returns CDR1 SGHTA and CDR2 FQGNSA. CDR3 length equals 16 residues.

The chain has TRBV6-5 and TRBJ2-2; maybe TRBD1 (5 bases). CDR1 is MNHEY and CDR2 is SVGAGI in the germline V gene. The CDR3 covers 15 residues. V lost 7 bases and J 5 bases, leaving 17 bases between the germline ends. The CDR3 region has the DNA TGTGCCAGCAAAGTTCCCACCCCAGGGACCGGGGAGCTGTTTTTT. The encoded protein is CASKVPTPGTGELFF.

The chain carries TRBV5-1 and TRBJ2-1, with 8 bases identical to TRBD2. Germline V gene data show CDR1 as SGHRS and CDR2 as YFSETQ. The junction had 9 bases not matched to a gene; V was cut back by 5 bases and J by 8 bases. The CDR3 is made up of 14 amino acids. The CDR3 protein is CASSPGLEGDEQFF. CDR3 sequence (DNA): TGCGCCAGCAGTCCGGGACTAGAGGGAGATGAGCAGTTCTTC.

The chain has TRBV14 and TRBJ1-4, with D possibly matching TRBD1 (5 bases). The CDR3 is made up of 15 amino acids. Between the trimmed V and J ends, which lost 0 bases and 8 bases, there was a span of 13 bases. Germline values: CDR1 SGHDN, CDR2 FVKESK. The CDR3 DNA follows: TGTGCCAGCAGCCAAGACGGGGGTTCGGGGGAAAAACTGTTTTTT. This codes for CASSQDGGSGEKLFF.

The chain is built from TRBV15 and TRBJ1-6, with D hard to call. This CDR3 is built from 13 residues. The germline V gene has CDR1 LNHNV and CDR2 YYDKDF (reference sequence). Trimming left V 0 bases short and J 9 bases short, with 6 bases between. CDR3 amino acids: CATSRDGGSPLHF. For the CDR3, the DNA is TGTGCCACCAGCAGAGATGGAGGTTCACCCCTCCACTTT. The full variable domain, with the rest looked up from reference TRBV15 and TRBJ1-6, is DAMVIQNPRYQVTQFGKPVTLSCSQTLNHNVMYWYQQKSSQAPKLLFHYYDKDFNNEADTPDNFQSRRPNTSFCFLDIRSPGLGDTAMYLCATSRDGGSPLHFGNGTRLTVT.

This sequence joins TRBV5-1 and TRBJ2-7; 9 bases map to TRBD1. The V gene's germline CDR1 is SGHRS and CDR2 YFSETQ. CDR3 length: 14 residues. V lost 5 bases to trimming and J lost 5 bases; unmatched junction nucleotides: 8. The CDR3 DNA is TGCGCCAGCAGGAGGACAGGGGATTGGGACGAGCAGTACTTC. Translated, it gives CASRRTGDWDEQYF.

The genes are TRBV29-1 and TRBJ2-2; the D gene is possibly TRBD2 (6 bases). CDR3 length: 11 amino acids. In germline, CDR1 is SQVTM, CDR2 ANQGSEA. V was clipped by 4 bases and J by 9 bases, with 9 bases between them. The CDR3, as DNA: TGCAGCGTTGCGGGGGAGAGGGAGCTGTTTTTT. Protein: CSVAGERELFF.

The chain links TRBV2 to TRBJ2-7; 7 bases agree with TRBD1. The CDR3 has 14 residues. J gave up 3 bases and V 7 bases, and 9 bases lay outside the gene matches. Germline CDR1 SNHLY, CDR2 FYNNEI. The CDR3 DNA reads as TGTGCCAGCATGGTGGAACAGGGGCTCTACGAGCAGTACTTC. Amino acid sequence: CASMVEQGLYEQYF.

This chain connects TRBV4-2 to TRBJ1-1, with TRBD1 as a possible D gene (5 bases). This CDR3 is built from 15 residues. V gave up 4 bases and J gave up 1 base, with 13 bases separating them. CDR1 LGHNA and CDR2 YNFKEQ come from the germline V gene. DNA of the CDR3: TGTGCCAGCAGCCCACCCCGGGGGGGGAACACTGAAGCTTTCTTT. It is translated as CASSPPRGGNTEAFF.

The chain links TRBV6-4 to TRBJ2-3, with TRBD2 matching over 7 bases. Germline V gene data show CDR1 as MRHNA and CDR2 as SNTAGT. The CDR3 is 15 residues long. Losses at the gene ends were 0 bases for V and 4 bases for J; bases not matched to a gene: 4. DNA of the CDR3: TGTGCCAGCAGTGACTCGGGCGGGGGATCAGATACGCAGTATTTT. This codes for CASSDSGGGSDTQYF.

This clone was recorded once. The V call is TRBV5-1, the J call TRBJ2-7; possible D gene TRBD1, 5 bases. This CDR3 spans 17 amino acids. In germline, CDR1 is SGHRS, CDR2 YFSETQ. V was cut by 0 bases and J by 1 base, with 17 bases left in between. CDR3: CASSLEGAGSFSYEQYF. CDR3 coding DNA: TGCGCCAGCAGCTTGGAAGGGGCAGGAAGTTTTTCCTACGAGCAGTACTTC.

V usage is TRBV7-9 and J usage is TRBJ2-7; D is possibly TRBD1 (5 bases). Per germline, CDR1 SEHNR and CDR2 FQNEAQ (reference sequence). The length of the CDR3 is 17 residues. Trimming took off 2 bases at V and 2 bases at J, with 19 bases between the two ends. CDR3 sequence: CASSLFGQGPRTYEQYF. The CDR3 bases are TGTGCCAGCAGCTTATTCGGTCAGGGCCCTCGAACCTACGAGCAGTACTTC.